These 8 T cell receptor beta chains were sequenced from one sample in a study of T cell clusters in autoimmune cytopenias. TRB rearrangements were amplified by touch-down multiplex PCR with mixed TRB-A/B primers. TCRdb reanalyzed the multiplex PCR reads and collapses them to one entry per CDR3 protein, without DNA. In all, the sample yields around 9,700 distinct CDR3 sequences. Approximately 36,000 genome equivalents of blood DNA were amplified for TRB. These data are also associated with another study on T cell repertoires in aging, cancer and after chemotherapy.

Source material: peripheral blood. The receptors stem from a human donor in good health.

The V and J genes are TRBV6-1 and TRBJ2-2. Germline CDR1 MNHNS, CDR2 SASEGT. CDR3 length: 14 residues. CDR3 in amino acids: CASRRNANTGELFF.

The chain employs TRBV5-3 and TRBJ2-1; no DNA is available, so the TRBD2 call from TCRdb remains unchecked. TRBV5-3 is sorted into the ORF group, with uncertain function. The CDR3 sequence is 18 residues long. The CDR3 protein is CARKGTSGRAGWDNEQFF.

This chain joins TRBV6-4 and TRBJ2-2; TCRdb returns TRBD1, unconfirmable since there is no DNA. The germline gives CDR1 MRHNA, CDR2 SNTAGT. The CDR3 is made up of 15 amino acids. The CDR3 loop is CASSVGQGHTGELFF.

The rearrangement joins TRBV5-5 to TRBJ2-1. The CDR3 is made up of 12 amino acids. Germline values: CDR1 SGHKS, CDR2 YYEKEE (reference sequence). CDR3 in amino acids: CASSLNDNEQFF.

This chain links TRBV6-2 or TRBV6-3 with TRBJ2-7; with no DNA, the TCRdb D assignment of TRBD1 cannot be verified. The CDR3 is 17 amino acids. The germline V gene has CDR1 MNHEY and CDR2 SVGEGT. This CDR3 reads CASSYSSPDRGRVEQYF.

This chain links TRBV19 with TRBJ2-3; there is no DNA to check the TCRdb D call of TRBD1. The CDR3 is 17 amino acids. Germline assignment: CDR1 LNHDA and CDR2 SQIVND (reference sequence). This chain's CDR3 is CASRRGSGQGRTDTQYF.

The CDR3 here is CASSSAPTKVFQETQYF. The gene calls are TRBV5-4 and TRBJ2-5; the TCRdb call, TRBD2, lacks DNA for checking. The CDR3 loop spans 17 amino acids. Germline lookup yields CDR1 SGHNT and CDR2 YYREEE (reference sequence).

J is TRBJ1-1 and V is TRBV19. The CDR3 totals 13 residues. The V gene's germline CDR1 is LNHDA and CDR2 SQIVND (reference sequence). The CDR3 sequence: CASTETRNTEAFF.